This T cell receptor (beta chain) appears in the sequencing data of a study of vaccination and CD4 T cells after COVID-19. On the study more broadly: Median time from second vaccine dose to sampling was around 72 days (14 to 241).

CD4+ T cells that had been cultured provided DNA sequenced with the Oncomine TCR Beta short-read assay. Using its own MiXCR run on the PCR reads, TCRdb lists one record per CDR3 protein. The sample lists over 15,000 distinct CDR3 sequences, 45% to 60% seen once, with 12% in the top ten. Findings and caveats of the study: It was observed that, in convalescent patients, a median approximately 86% of reactive clones arose only post-vaccination. The rise in median SARS-CoV-2-reactive clonotypes, from around 21 to 38, was not significant.

Turning to this clonotype: The target antigen is unknown. One junction end does not reproduce the germline sequence, and a read error may be involved.

The treatment is: roughly 10-day PBMC culture with coronavirus spike peptide pools or control peptides (ViraFEST assay). TCRs were sequenced by ViraFEST after antigen-specific T cells had been expanded with peptide pools. Sequencing was done on a sample of CD4+ T cells from blood, cultured in vitro. The TCR sequence derives from a human donor who had recovered from COVID-19.

CDR3 loop: CASGQGRNNSPLHF. For the CDR3, the DNA is TGTGCCAGCGGCCAGGGACGGAATAATTCACCCCTCCACTTT. The chain carries TRBV3-1 and TRBJ1-6; D might be TRBD1 (5 bases). Germline V CDR1 and CDR2: LGHDT, YNNKEL (reference sequence). The length of the CDR3 is 14 residues. The full variable domain, rest sourced from reference TRBV3-1 and TRBJ1-6, is DTAVSQTPKYLVTQMGNDKSIKCEQNLGHDTMYWYKQDSKKFLKIMFSYNNKELIINETVPNRFSPKSPDKAHLNLHINSLELGDSAVYFCASGQGRNNSPLHFGNGTRLTVT.